Each of the 6 T cell receptor beta chains below was sequenced from the same sample in a study of blood T cells in healthy people across ages. A J-beta primer mix and a sample-barcoded 5' primer were used in a second PCR of about 7 to 11 cycles. TCRdb re-analysed the 5' RACE reads in MiXCR, keeping a single row per CDR3 protein. The table lists 550,000 to 800,000 distinct CDR3 sequences, roughly 21% of them singletons. Sequencing was performed on blood. The receptor set was obtained from a man in his 70s in good health.

The CDR3 coding sequence is TGTGCCAGTAGTACTATCGGGAGCTCCTACGAGCAGTACTTC. This sequence encodes CASSTIGSSYEQYF. The rearrangement uses TRBV19 and TRBJ2-7; the D gene is possibly TRBD2 (6 bases). The V end lost 4 bases, the J end lost 0 bases, and 10 bases lay between the germline ends. CDR3 length equals 14 residues. CDR1 and CDR2 from the germline V gene are LNHDA and SQIVND (reference sequence).

This clonotype was picked up a small number of times. This chain connects TRBV7-2 to TRBJ1-4; 8 bases align to TRBD1. V gave up 1 base and J gave up 3 bases; unmatched junction bases: 4. Germline V gives CDR1 SGHTA, CDR2 FQGNSA. This CDR3 has 16 residues. The CDR3 is CASSLGTGRANEKLFF. In nucleotides, the CDR3 is TGTGCCAGCAGCTTAGGGACAGGGCGCGCTAATGAAAAACTGTTTTTT.

This clonotype came up a few times. V is TRBV2 and J is TRBJ2-1; no clear D gene. The CDR3 is made up of 11 amino acids. Germline V gene sequence: CDR1 SNHLY, CDR2 FYNNEI. With 7 bases removed from V and 3 bases from J, the gap between germline ends came to 4 bases. CDR3 coding DNA: TGTGCCAGCACGGGCTACAATGAGCAGTTCTTC. As protein: CASTGYNEQFF.

This clonotype was recorded a few times. This sequence joins TRBV12-3 or TRBV12-4 and TRBJ2-1, with no clear D. There are 15 residues in the CDR3. Trimming pared 3 bases from V and 0 bases from J, leaving 9 bases between. The CDR3 bases are TGTGCCAGCAGTTTCAGGTCCTTCTCCTACAATGAGCAGTTCTTC. As protein: CASSFRSFSYNEQFF.

This clonotype was found many times. V and J are TRBV20-1 and TRBJ2-1; D remains unclear. The CDR3 runs 14 residues. Germline V lookup: CDR1 DFQATT, CDR2 SNEGSKA (reference sequence). The V end lost 4 bases, the J end lost 0 bases, and 10 bases lay between the germline ends. The CDR3 DNA reads as TGCAGTGCTATTGGCTGGAGCTCCTACAATGAGCAGTTCTTC. Translating it yields CSAIGWSSYNEQFF.

This clonotype was counted once. CDR3 in amino acids: CSAAGQGGYEQYF. For the CDR3, the DNA is TGCAGTGCTGCTGGACAGGGGGGATACGAGCAGTACTTC. V gene TRBV20-1 combines with J gene TRBJ2-7, with 10 bases that match TRBD1. The CDR3 sequence is 13 residues long. In germline, CDR1 is DFQATT, CDR2 SNEGSKA (reference sequence). V lost 5 bases, J lost 4 bases, and 5 bases stayed unmatched.